This TCR beta chain was obtained from a study of T-cell reconstitution after alpha-beta-depleted transplantation in children. General study results and limits: There were some patients whose high TCRbeta diversity at day 60 came from surviving recipient T cells and thymic progenitors. T-cell numbers and diversity, one year after transplant, stemmed largely from T cells that were newly produced.

Unique molecular identifiers were incorporated into the prepared TCRbeta library. TCRdb passed the PCR reads through MiXCR, listing each CDR3 protein once. The sample carries some 300,000 distinct CDR3 sequences, 7.5% to 9% recorded once. Of note for this clonotype: Antigen: not known. A read error may explain this, as a much larger clone is one base away. Here the CDR3 omits its conserved ending phenylalanine or tryptophan, so a read error is the likely source.

This CDR3 is built from 15 residues. CDR1 and CDR2 (germline): MGHRA, YSYEKL. The V end was cut by 0 bases, the J end by 4 bases, with 10 bases between. The chain carries TRBV4-1 and TRBJ1-5; D perhaps matches TRBD1 (5 bases). The source is a female patient aged 2-9 years who had a stem cell transplant for Fanconi anemia, so the T cells may come from the graft donor. Here the sequenced sample was peripheral blood, taken 360 days after TCRalphabeta/CD19-depleted stem cell transplant. Here the CDR3 reads CASSQDDRSNQPQHY. In DNA form, the CDR3 reads TGCGCCAGCAGCCAAGATGACAGATCTAATCAGCCCCAGCATTAT.